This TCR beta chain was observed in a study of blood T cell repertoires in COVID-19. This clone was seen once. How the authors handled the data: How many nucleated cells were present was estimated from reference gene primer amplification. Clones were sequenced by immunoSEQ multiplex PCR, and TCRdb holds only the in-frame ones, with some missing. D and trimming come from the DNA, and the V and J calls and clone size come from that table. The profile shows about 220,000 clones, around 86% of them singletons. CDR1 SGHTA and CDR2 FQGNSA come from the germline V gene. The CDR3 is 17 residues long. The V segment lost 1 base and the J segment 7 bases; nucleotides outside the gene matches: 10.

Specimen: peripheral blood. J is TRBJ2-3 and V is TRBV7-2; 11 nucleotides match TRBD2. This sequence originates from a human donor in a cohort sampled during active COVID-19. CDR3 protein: CASSLGYLAGGWNTQYF. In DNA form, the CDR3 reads TGTGCCAGCAGCTTAGGATACTTAGCGGGAGGGTGGAATACGCAGTATTTT.